This TCR beta chain derives from a study of T cell changes during pregnancy in multiple sclerosis. Sequencing used immunoSEQ multiplex PCR; TCRdb keeps in-frame clones, though not all of them. In the table there are 90,000 to 130,000 clones, roughly 90% of which are singletons. Germline V gives CDR1 SGHTA, CDR2 FQGTGA. The J segment lost 5 bases and the V segment lost 1 base, leaving 3 bases of the junction unmatched. CDR3 length equals 14 residues. The genes are TRBV7-3 and TRBJ2-5; 8 bases match TRBD2. Sample: peripheral blood, taken in the third trimester of pregnancy. This TCR was recovered from a female donor with multiple sclerosis, enrolled in a pregnancy study. The CDR3 DNA sequence: TGTGCCAGCAGCTTAAGCGGGAGGCTGGAGACCCAGTACTTC. This codes for CASSLSGRLETQYF.